The rows below give T cell receptor beta chains drawn from one sample of a study of T cell responses to AZD1222 COVID-19 vaccine. Profiling relied on immunoSEQ multiplex PCR, and the TCRdb table lists in-frame clones only, not all of them. The sample has some 83,000 clones, around 90% seen once. This specimen was peripheral blood, taken on day 0 of AZD1222 vaccination. Source of these receptors: an adult in good health. CDR3s include the opening cysteine and the closing phenylalanine or tryptophan. Each record gives: clone size, V gene, D gene, CDR3 length, J gene, CDR3 DNA, CDR3 protein. The D gene is left open where the match is weak. Not every row has a clone size; where given, it reads once, few, many or a size class.

-,TRBV7-9,-,15,TRBJ1-1,TGTGCCAGCAGCTTAGTAAGGGGTGAGAACACTGAAGCTTTCTTT,CASSLVRGENTEAFF
-,TRBV5-1,-,13,TRBJ2-3,TGCGCCAGCAGCTACGGGGGTACAGATACGCAGTATTTT,CASSYGGTDTQYF
few,TRBV27,-,13,TRBJ1-2,TGTGCCAGCAGTTTTCGGAGGGGCTATGGCTACACCTTC,CASSFRRGYGYTF
-,TRBV10-3,-,11,TRBJ1-2,TGTGCCATGAGATTAAGGGACTTTATTTACTTC,CAMRLRDFIYF
once,TRBV30,-,13,TRBJ1-1,TGTGCCTGGTTGCGGGGGGAACACACTGAAGCTTTCTTT,CAWLRGEHTEAFF
-,TRBV7-2,-,13,TRBJ1-1,TGTGCCAGCAGCAGGGGTTTCGCCACTGAAGCTTTCTTT,CASSRGFATEAFF
-,TRBV6-2/TRBV6-3,-,13,TRBJ2-7,TGTGCCAGCAGTTACTCTAATTCTTACGAGCAGTACTTC,CASSYSNSYEQYF
-,TRBV6-6,-,20,TRBJ1-1,TGTGCCAGCAGTCAGTATTCTGGATGGATAACGAGCTTGGATAACACTGAAGCTTTCTTT,CASSQYSGWITSLDNTEAFF
-,TRBV4-1,-,13,TRBJ1-5,TGCGCCAGCAGCCAGGACCAGTACCAGCCCCAGCATTTT,CASSQDQYQPQHF
-,TRBV19,TRBD1,17,TRBJ1-2,TGTGCCAGTAGTGCAGGGGGGACAGTCTTTCCGAACTATGGCTACACCTTC,CASSAGGTVFPNYGYTF
-,TRBV14,TRBD1,15,TRBJ1-4,TGTGCCAGCAGCCGGACAGGGCTTCGAAATGAAAAACTGTTTTTT,CASSRTGLRNEKLFF
-,TRBV28,-,14,TRBJ2-7,TGTGCCACCTCCTTCAGGACCTTTTCCTACGAGCAGTACTTC,CATSFRTFSYEQYF
-,TRBV6-5,TRBD1,14,TRBJ1-6,TGTGCCAGCAGCTACGACAGGGAGCGTTCACCCCTCCACTTT,CASSYDRERSPLHF
few,TRBV9,TRBD2,15,TRBJ2-5,TGTGCCAGCAGCGCCGTAGCGGGGGGGCAAGAGACCCAGTACTTC,CASSAVAGGQETQYF
-,TRBV30,TRBD1,15,TRBJ2-1,TGTGCCTGGAGTGAAGGCCAGGGGGCTTACAATGAGCAGTTCTTC,CAWSEGQGAYNEQFF
-,TRBV19,-,14,TRBJ1-1,TGTGCCAGTAACCCGGGACAACCCGCCCTGTGGGCTTTCTTT,CASNPGQPALWAFF
once,TRBV2,-,14,TRBJ2-7,TGTGCCAGCAGTGTTCGGATATCAGCCTACGAGCAGTACTTC,CASSVRISAYEQYF
-,TRBV15,-,14,TRBJ1-2,TGTGCCACCAGCAGCGGTGGGATTCTTTATGGCTACACCTTC,CATSSGGILYGYTF